The 30 T cell receptor beta chains in this list originate from one sample, sequenced in a study of Ad26.COV2.S vaccination and SARS-CoV-2 variants. Treatment meaning: roughly 19 received Ad26.COV2.S at low or high dose, single or two shots; about five received placebo; per-sample allocation not given. Sampling happened 63 days after the first vaccine or placebo injection. Repertoires were generated with immunoSEQ multiplex PCR, while TCRdb's copy carries only in-frame clones and drops some. This table has about 350,000 clones, more than 75% appearing once. Here the sequenced sample was peripheral blood, taken in a trial of Ad26.COV2.S vaccine versus placebo. The receptors derive from a person between 18 and 65 years old who received the Ad26.COV2.S COVID-19 vaccine or a placebo.

The rearrangement links TRBV18 to TRBJ2-3, with D tentatively TRBD1 or TRBD2 (6 bases each). V was pared by 5 bases and J by 2 bases, with 17 bases between. This CDR3 has 16 amino acids. CDR1 KGHSH and CDR2 LQKENI come from the germline V gene. CDR3 DNA: TGTGCCAGCTCATTGGGGACGGGGGCTTTCACAGATACGCAGTATTTT. As protein: CASSLGTGAFTDTQYF.

V usage is TRBV28 and J usage is TRBJ2-7; TRBD2 might be the D (6 bases). Germline CDR1 is MDHEN and CDR2 is SYDVKM. This CDR3 has 14 residues. DNA of the CDR3: TGTGCTTCCCACTCCGGGACTCCCTTCTACGAGCAGTACTTC. It yields the protein CASHSGTPFYEQYF.

The chain employs TRBV30 and TRBJ2-7; a possible D gene is TRBD1 (5 bases). Trimming left V 0 bases short and J 3 bases short, with 15 bases between. Germline V gene sequence: CDR1 GTSNPN, CDR2 SVGIG (reference sequence). CDR3 length: 15 amino acids. CDR3 sequence reads: CAWSVDLGQGYEQYF. The CDR3 nucleotides are TGTGCCTGGAGTGTGGACCTGGGGCAAGGCTACGAGCAGTACTTC.

The V and J genes are TRBV28 and TRBJ1-5; TRBD1 aligns across 10 bases. Germline CDR1 and CDR2: MDHEN and SYDVKM. The CDR3 covers 15 residues. Germline trimming cut 6 bases from V and 6 bases from J; bases unmatched to any gene: 8. The CDR3 DNA reads TGTGCCAGCAGCGTGACAGGGGGCCTGGGTCAGCCCCAGCATTTT. Its protein product is CASSVTGGLGQPQHF. The whole variable domain, filled in from reference TRBV28 and TRBJ1-5, reads DVKVTQSSRYLVKRTGEKVFLECVQDMDHENMFWYRQDPGLGLRLIYFSYDVKMKEKGDIPEGYSVSREKKERFSLILESASTNQTSMYLCASSVTGGLGQPQHFGDGTRLSIL.

The chain recombines TRBV5-4 with TRBJ2-3; D gene uncertain. Per germline, CDR1 SGHNT and CDR2 YYREEE (reference sequence). Trimming cost V 10 bases and J 1 base, with 13 bases left between them. This CDR3 comprises 13 residues. CDR3 DNA sequence: TGTGCCTCCGCTAGTTACGGCACAGATACGCAGTATTTT. Translating it yields CASASYGTDTQYF.

This clone was seen only once. The gene calls are TRBV4-3 and TRBJ2-4; 8 positions agree with TRBD2. The length of the CDR3 is 14 residues. The germline CDR1 and CDR2 sequences are LGHNA and YSLEER. The V segment lost 4 bases and the J segment 8 bases; nucleotides outside the gene matches: 7. The CDR3 DNA is TGCGCCAGCAGCCCGTGGACTAGCAGTGACATTCAGTACTTC. Translating gives CASSPWTSSDIQYF.

The chain couples TRBV11-2 to TRBJ2-3; possibly TRBD2 for D (6 bases). Germline V gene sequence: CDR1 SGHAT, CDR2 FQNNGV. The CDR3 length is 15 residues. V dropped 7 bases and J dropped 1 base, with 15 bases sitting between them. The CDR3 here is CASTLREWGTDTQYF. The CDR3 DNA reads as TGTGCCAGCACCCTACGGGAGTGGGGCACAGATACGCAGTATTTT.

Notes on this clone: Other DNA sequences in the same sample also yield this CDR3. This chain connects TRBV12-3 or TRBV12-4 to TRBJ2-7; D unclear. Trimming removed 3 bases at V and 4 bases at J, with 4 bases between. The CDR3 runs 11 residues. CDR3 protein: CASSFRYEQYF. The DNA of the CDR3 is TGTGCCAGCAGTTTCCGGTACGAGCAGTACTTC.

This chain joins TRBV5-1 and TRBJ2-7; 9 nucleotides line up with TRBD1. CDR3 length: 15 residues. CDR1 and CDR2 (germline): SGHRS, YFSETQ. V gave up 0 bases and J gave up 5 bases; unmatched junction bases: 6. For the CDR3, the DNA is TGCGCCAGCAGCTTGGCCCTCGGACAGGGGAACGAGCAGTACTTC. Translated, it gives CASSLALGQGNEQYF.

V gene TRBV5-1 combines with J gene TRBJ1-3; D call uncertain. Per germline, CDR1 SGHRS and CDR2 YFSETQ. The CDR3 length is 14 residues. V shed 0 bases and J shed 0 bases, with 4 bases lying between them. This CDR3 is CASSLVGSGNTIYF. In DNA, the CDR3 is TGCGCCAGCAGCTTGGTGGGCTCTGGAAACACCATATATTTT.

This chain connects TRBV7-2 to TRBJ2-2; D is unresolved. This CDR3 comprises 15 residues. Germline CDR1 and CDR2: SGHTA and FQGNSA. V dropped 5 bases and J dropped 2 bases, with 12 bases sitting between them. In nucleotides, the CDR3 is TGTGCCAGCAGCCTAAGGCCGACTAACACCGGGGAGCTGTTTTTT. It yields the protein CASSLRPTNTGELFF. Complete variable domain (other parts from reference TRBV7-2 and TRBJ2-2): GAGVSQSPSNKVTEKGKDVELRCDPISGHTALYWYRQSLGQGLEFLIYFQGNSAPDKSGLPSDRFSAERTGGSVSTLTIQRTQQEDSAVYLCASSLRPTNTGELFFGEGSRLTVL.

The V gene is TRBV3-1 (or the pseudogene TRBV3-2), the J gene TRBJ2-1; TRBD2 matches 12 bases. This CDR3 spans 14 amino acids. Per the germline V gene, CDR1 is LGHDT and CDR2 is YNNKEL (reference sequence). J lost 9 bases, V lost 10 bases, and 10 bases had no gene match. The CDR3 sequence: CATTLAGGSSEQFF. The DNA of the CDR3 is TGTGCCACAACTCTAGCGGGAGGGTCGAGTGAGCAGTTCTTC.

This clone was seen a single time. The chain links TRBV4-3 to TRBJ1-4, with unresolved D. The V gene lost 2 bases and the J gene lost 7 bases, with 26 bases spanning the gap. The CDR3 runs 19 residues. Germline CDR1 LGHNA, CDR2 YSLEER. The chain's CDR3 is CASSQTFGLLHGMVEKLFF. The CDR3 DNA sequence: TGCGCCAGCAGCCAAACTTTTGGACTTCTCCATGGTATGGTTGAAAAACTGTTTTTT.

This clone was seen a handful of times. The V call is TRBV7-2, the J call TRBJ2-5; no clear D gene. The V end was cut by 6 bases, the J end by 7 bases, with 15 bases between. CDR1 and CDR2 (germline): SGHTA, FQGNSA. CDR3 length equals 13 residues. The CDR3 protein is CASRPGRPGTQYF. The CDR3 DNA follows: TGTGCCAGCAGGCCAGGCCGACCAGGGACCCAGTACTTC.

V is TRBV10-2 and J is TRBJ2-5, with TRBD2 matching over 8 bases. CDR3 length equals 15 residues. Germline loops: CDR1 WSHSY, CDR2 SAAADI. V lost 4 bases and J lost 4; bases outside the gene matches: 8. The CDR3 protein is CASSGQAGVSETQYF. CDR3 nucleotides: TGCGCCAGCAGTGGACAAGCGGGAGTCTCAGAGACCCAGTACTTC.

The rearrangement uses TRBV29-1 and TRBJ1-1; no definite D call. CDR3 length: 14 residues. Looked up from germline, CDR1 is SQVTM and CDR2 is ANQGSEA. Deletions cut 4 bases from V and 6 bases from J, with 18 bases between. CDR3 nucleotides: TGCAGCGTTGGTTTTGGTATCCGAAGGGCTGAAGCTTTCTTT. Translated, it gives CSVGFGIRRAEAFF.

This chain uses TRBV7-9 with TRBJ1-2, with a possible D match to TRBD1 (6 bases). The germline V gene encodes CDR1 SEHNR and CDR2 FQNEAQ (reference sequence). CDR3 length equals 13 residues. V gave up 5 bases and J gave up 4 bases, with 11 bases separating them. CDR3 amino acids: CASSPQGFYGYTF. CDR3 nucleotide sequence: TGTGCCAGCAGCCCCCAGGGGTTCTATGGCTACACCTTC.

The genes are TRBV5-1 and TRBJ2-7; 7 bases fit TRBD2. Germline V lookup: CDR1 SGHRS, CDR2 YFSETQ. V lost 2 bases, J lost 5 bases, and 7 bases stayed unmatched. The CDR3 has 14 amino acids. DNA for the CDR3: TGCGCCAGCAGCTTTGCGGGAGACGTAGACGAGCAGTACTTC. Translating gives CASSFAGDVDEQYF.

V is TRBV7-6 and J is TRBJ1-5; D might be TRBD1 (5 bases). The CDR3 totals 15 residues. Looked up from germline, CDR1 is SGHVS and CDR2 is FNYEAQ. V was clipped by 1 base and J by 5 bases, with 12 bases between them. This CDR3 reads CASSLENRGHQPQHF. The DNA for the CDR3 is TGTGCCAGCAGCTTAGAGAATAGGGGCCATCAGCCCCAGCATTTT.

The CDR3 region is CASSLSLAGHEQYF. CDR3 nucleotides: TGTGCCAGCAGCTTGTCCCTAGCGGGACACGAGCAGTACTTC. This chain uses TRBV5-4 with TRBJ2-7; 9 bases align to TRBD2. The length of the CDR3 is 14 residues. Germline lookup yields CDR1 SGHNT and CDR2 YYREEE (reference sequence). J was trimmed by 5 bases and V by 1 base; bases with no gene match: 4.

The chain joins TRBV9 to TRBJ1-4; a possible D gene is TRBD1 (5 bases). CDR3 length: 14 residues. Germline CDR1 SGDLS, CDR2 YYNGEE. The germline V and J ends were trimmed by 4 bases and 3 bases, with 10 bases remaining between them. The CDR3, as DNA: TGTGCCAGCAGCCCTGGGGACCCTAATGAAAAACTGTTTTTT. It is translated as CASSPGDPNEKLFF.

The rearrangement uses TRBV9 and TRBJ2-2; no clear D gene. The ends were cut back, 7 bases at V and 1 base at J, with 8 bases in the middle. The CDR3 is made up of 13 amino acids. Germline V lookup: CDR1 SGDLS, CDR2 YYNGEE. In DNA, the CDR3 is TGTGCCAGCGCCCAGCAGAACACCGGGGAGCTGTTTTTT. This sequence encodes CASAQQNTGELFF.

The chain recombines TRBV28 with TRBJ2-3, with TRBD2 identical over 11 bases. Germline CDR1 and CDR2: MDHEN and SYDVKM. With 8 bases clipped from V and 5 bases from J, the junction kept 9 bases outside the gene matches. This CDR3 spans 15 amino acids. The CDR3 sequence is CASAPSGRTGDTQYF. The CDR3 coding sequence is TGTGCCAGCGCCCCTAGCGGGAGGACAGGAGATACGCAGTATTTT.

This clone was seen just once. The genes are TRBV11-2 and TRBJ2-1; 9 positions match TRBD1. CDR3 length equals 16 residues. Germline V lookup: CDR1 SGHAT, CDR2 FQNNGV. Unmatched junction bases numbered 14, after V lost 5 bases and J lost 9 bases. The CDR3 spells CASSPPYNRGRVEQFF. The CDR3 region has the DNA TGTGCCAGCAGCCCTCCTTACAACAGGGGGCGGGTTGAGCAGTTCTTC.

The chain couples TRBV7-2 to TRBJ1-2; tentatively, D is TRBD1 (6 bases). Trimming left V 3 bases short and J 4 bases short, with 9 bases between. The germline gives CDR1 SGHTA, CDR2 FQGNSA. This CDR3 region has 13 residues. The CDR3 DNA reads as TGTGCCAGCAGCTTTGGGGGGGCCTATGGCTACACCTTC. This codes for CASSFGGAYGYTF.

The chain recombines TRBV3-1 (or the pseudogene TRBV3-2) with TRBJ2-3; possibly TRBD1 or TRBD2 for D (6 bases each). The CDR3 runs 17 residues. Germline V gene lookup returns CDR1 LGHDT and CDR2 YNNKEL (reference sequence). V dropped 5 bases and J dropped 0 bases, with 18 bases sitting between them. The CDR3 DNA reads TGTGCCAGCAGCTCGACTAGGGGGAGCCTTAGCACAGATACGCAGTATTTT. Protein product: CASSSTRGSLSTDTQYF.

The J gene is TRBJ2-7, the V gene TRBV10-2; the match to TRBD2 covers 14 bases. The CDR3 spans 19 residues. J was trimmed by 2 bases and V by 6 bases; bases with no gene match: 15. Germline CDR1 and CDR2: WSHSY and SAAADI. CDR3 loop: CASRGTGGLAGVVPYEQYF. CDR3 sequence (DNA): TGCGCCAGCAGAGGGACAGGGGGACTAGCGGGAGTGGTTCCCTACGAGCAGTACTTC.

The chain couples TRBV5-6 to TRBJ2-2, with 7 bases lining up with TRBD2. Looked up from germline, CDR1 is SGHDT and CDR2 is YYEEEE. The CDR3 totals 16 residues. V lost 1 base and J lost 2; bases outside the gene matches: 5. CDR3 nucleotide sequence: TGTGCCAGCAGCTTGTTTCCTAGCGGCAACACCGGGGAGCTGTTTTTT. Its protein is CASSLFPSGNTGELFF.

The chain joins TRBV6-2 or TRBV6-3 to TRBJ2-3; 7 bases line up with TRBD1. This CDR3 is built from 15 residues. J was trimmed by 6 bases and V by 1 base; bases with no gene match: 7. Germline CDR1 and CDR2: MNHEY and SVGEGT. The DNA for the CDR3 is TGTGCCAGCAGTTACTTTGGGACAGAGGCCGATACGCAGTATTTT. Its translation: CASSYFGTEADTQYF.

The chain employs TRBV3-1 (or the pseudogene TRBV3-2) and TRBJ2-1; 8 nucleotides match TRBD1. The CDR3 totals 13 residues. Germline V CDR1 and CDR2: LGHDT, YNNKEL (reference sequence). The junction had 1 base not matched to a gene; V was cut back by 1 base and J by 8 bases. CDR3 protein: CASSQGTGYEQFF. CDR3 DNA: TGTGCCAGCAGCCAAGGGACAGGGTATGAGCAGTTCTTC.